The 21 T cell receptor beta chains below come from one sample, sequenced in a study of T cells in Graves' hyperthyroidism and ophthalmopathy. The source material, RNA transcripts, was used to amplify TCR beta CDR3 regions. HTBI primers were the set used in a first-round RT-PCR of the TCR CDR3. TCRdb itself ran the multiplex PCR reads through MiXCR, one entry per CDR3 protein. Altogether roughly 800,000 distinct CDR3 sequences are present, 35% to 45% being singletons, with the ten largest covering 7.5% to 9.5%. What was sequenced was blood. The receptor set was obtained from a man in his late teens or twenties with Graves' hyperthyroidism.

The chain links TRBV12-3 or TRBV12-4 to TRBJ1-5, with D hard to call. The CDR3 has 14 residues. The V gene lost 6 bases and the J gene lost 0 bases, with 9 bases spanning the gap. CDR3 amino acids: CASRSSHSNQPQHF. The CDR3 DNA follows: TGTGCCAGCAGATCTTCCCATAGCAATCAGCCCCAGCATTTT.

Regarding this clonotype: Relative to the germline gene, one junction end is altered; a read error may explain this. The rearrangement uses TRBV7-2 and TRBJ1-1; D gene ambiguous. The CDR3 is 13 residues long. Germline values: CDR1 SGHTA, CDR2 FQGNSA. CDR3 coding DNA: TGTGTCAGCAGCTGGACGGTGAACACTGAAGCTTTCTTT. Protein: CVSSWTVNTEAFF.

This clonotype has at least ten counts. This chain connects TRBV15 to TRBJ2-7, with TRBD2 identical over 9 bases. V lost 6 bases and J lost 5; bases outside the gene matches: 5. The CDR3 is 13 residues long. Per the germline V gene, CDR1 is LNHNV and CDR2 is YYDKDF (reference sequence). The CDR3 DNA sequence: TGTGCCACCAGGCTAGCGGGATTCAACGAGCAGTACTTC. Its protein is CATRLAGFNEQYF.

This clonotype was observed a few times. The J gene is TRBJ1-6, the V gene TRBV25-1; 8 bases match TRBD1. The CDR3 contains 15 residues. CDR1 is MGHDK, CDR2 SYGVNS, per germline. Trimming cost V 6 bases and J 5 bases; bases outside gene matches: 6. The CDR3 protein is CASRVGTGNNSPLHF. In DNA, the CDR3 is TGTGCCAGCAGGGTGGGGACAGGAAATAATTCACCCCTCCACTTT.

V is TRBV7-9 and J is TRBJ2-2, with 11 bases identical to TRBD2. The V segment lost 5 bases and the J segment 3 bases; nucleotides outside the gene matches: 8. Germline loops: CDR1 SEHNR, CDR2 FQNEAQ (reference sequence). CDR3 length: 17 amino acids. The CDR3 sequence: CASSRWVLAGDTGELFF. In DNA form, the CDR3 reads TGTGCCAGCAGCCGCTGGGTACTAGCGGGGGACACCGGGGAGCTGTTTTTT.

This clonotype was seen only a few times. The V call is TRBV6-6, the J call TRBJ2-7; the D gene is possibly TRBD2 (6 bases). Trimming stripped 6 bases from V and 2 bases from J, with 14 bases between. The CDR3 is 14 amino acids. Germline CDR1 MNHNY, CDR2 SVGAGI (reference sequence). In DNA form, the CDR3 reads TGTGCCAGCAGCCCCTTCGGGGGAACCTACGAGCAGTACTTC. This encodes CASSPFGGTYEQYF.

The V and J genes are TRBV6-1 and TRBJ2-7; possible D gene TRBD1, 6 bases. V lost 3 bases, J lost 9 bases, and 18 bases lay in between. Per the germline V gene, CDR1 is MNHNS and CDR2 is SASEGT. The CDR3 contains 14 residues. The CDR3 reads CASSEGAGTVGQYF. In nucleotides, the CDR3 is TGTGCCAGCAGTGAGGGGGCCGGTACGGTCGGGCAGTACTTC.

Concerning this clonotype itself: A clone one base away is much larger, so this may be a read error. The genes are TRBV9 and TRBJ1-5, with 7 nucleotides matching TRBD1. The germline gives CDR1 SGDLS, CDR2 YYNGEE. The CDR3 runs to 15 residues. After removal of 2 bases from V and 4 bases from J, the junction contained 6 bases not matched to a gene. The CDR3 DNA sequence: TGTGCCAGCAGCGTGACGGGACAGATGAATCAGCCCCAGCATTTT. Translated: CASSVTGQMNQPQHF.

This clonotype has ten or more counts. The chain couples TRBV7-2 to TRBJ2-7; 8 bases map to TRBD2. The germline CDR1 and CDR2 sequences are SGHTA and FQGNSA. Germline trimming cut 5 bases from V and 0 bases from J; bases unmatched to any gene: 6. The CDR3 sequence is 15 residues long. The CDR3, as DNA: TGTGCCAGCAGCCCTCTAGCGGGTCTCTCCTACGAGCAGTACTTC. The encoded protein is CASSPLAGLSYEQYF.

This clonotype was counted between two and nine times. V gene TRBV14 combines with J gene TRBJ2-7; D is perhaps TRBD2 (7 bases). From germline, CDR1 is SGHDN and CDR2 FVKESK. The CDR3 contains 15 residues. Trimming cost V 1 base and J 3 bases, with 13 bases left between them. The CDR3 nucleotides read TGTGCCAGCAGCCAAGCCGGGGGGCGAGGCTACGAGCAGTACTTC. This translates into CASSQAGGRGYEQYF.

As regards this clonotype: One junction end does not reproduce the germline sequence, and a read error may be involved. This chain uses TRBV7-8 with TRBJ1-2; D is unclear. CDR3 length equals 15 residues. CDR1 is SGHVS and CDR2 is FQNEAQ in the germline V gene. This chain's CDR3 is CASSLEYGRNFGYTF. The CDR3 coding sequence is TGTGCCAGCAGCTTAGAATACGGGAGGAACTTTGGCTACACCTTC.

This clonotype has at least ten counts. The J gene is TRBJ2-7, the V gene TRBV15; D gene unclear. This CDR3 has 13 amino acids. With 5 bases removed from V and 2 bases from J, the gap between germline ends came to 10 bases. Germline V gene lookup returns CDR1 LNHNV and CDR2 YYDKDF (reference sequence). The CDR3 DNA sequence: TGTGCCACCAGCCCTAATGTCCCCTACGAGCAGTACTTC. This translates into CATSPNVPYEQYF.

The gene calls are TRBV7-9 and TRBJ2-5, with a possible D match to TRBD1 (5 bases). CDR1 and CDR2 from the germline V gene are SEHNR and FQNEAQ (reference sequence). This CDR3 has 16 residues. V was clipped by 5 bases and J by 7 bases, with 23 bases between them. CDR3 nucleotides: TGTGCCAGCAGCCCCCCTCAAGGGAAGGGGCGAGGGACCCAGTACTTC. Protein: CASSPPQGKGRGTQYF.

This chain links TRBV19 with TRBJ2-7, with D possibly TRBD2 on 6 matching bases. From germline, CDR1 is LNHDA and CDR2 SQIVND (reference sequence). The CDR3 is 17 residues long. The germline V and J ends were trimmed by 9 bases and 3 bases, with 27 bases remaining between them. The CDR3 DNA reads TGTGCCAGCAGCTCCGTCGCCGGACTACCCGGAGACTACGAGCAGTACTTC. Its translation is CASSSVAGLPGDYEQYF.

This clonotype showed up many times. V usage is TRBV7-8 and J usage is TRBJ2-7; TRBD2 agrees at 12 bases. Germline CDR1 SGHVS, CDR2 FQNEAQ. Trimming cost V 1 base and J 7 bases; bases outside gene matches: 5. This CDR3 spans 15 amino acids. The CDR3 DNA reads TGTGCCAGCAGCTTAGGACTAGCGGGAGTAAGGGAGCAGTACTTC. This gives the protein CASSLGLAGVREQYF.

In regard to this clonotype: An end of the junction differs from the germline gene, which may be a read error. The chain recombines TRBV5-6 with TRBJ1-6; 7 bases fit TRBD1. CDR1 and CDR2 (germline): SGHDT, YYEEEE. This CDR3 has 15 amino acids. CDR3 amino acids: CASSHDTGDNSPLHF. The CDR3 region has the DNA TGCGCCAGCAGCCACGATACAGGGGATAATTCACCCCTCCACTTT.

This clonotype was counted many times. The rearrangement uses TRBV5-1 and TRBJ2-6; D is ambiguous. CDR3 length: 15 amino acids. V was trimmed by 5 bases and J by 0 bases, leaving 9 bases between them. Germline CDR1 reads SGHRS; CDR2 reads YFSETQ. The CDR3 is CASRADTSGANVLTF. The CDR3 DNA is TGCGCCAGCAGGGCTGACACCTCTGGGGCCAACGTCCTGACTTTC.

This clonotype showed up just a few times. The chain recombines TRBV2 with TRBJ2-5; 11 bases map to TRBD1. The germline V gene encodes CDR1 SNHLY and CDR2 FYNNEI. The trim removed 6 bases at V and 6 bases at J, leaving 6 bases unmatched. The CDR3 consists of 14 residues. CDR3 bases: TGTGCCAGCAGACCTGGGACAGGGGGAAAGACCCAGTACTTC. Its protein is CASRPGTGGKTQYF.

V and J are TRBV12-3 or TRBV12-4 and TRBJ1-1; D call uncertain. The CDR3 loop spans 13 amino acids. V lost 3 bases, J lost 5 bases, and 10 bases lay in between. The CDR3 sequence is CASSFNAKTEAFF. CDR3 coding DNA: TGTGCCAGCAGTTTTAACGCCAAGACTGAAGCTTTCTTT.

As regards this clonotype: A clone one base away is much larger, so this may be a read error. CDR3 nucleotide sequence: TGTGCCAGCAGCGTAGGACCCTCCAAGGGGGCCGACGTCCTGACTTTC. Its protein is CASSVGPSKGADVLTF. The V gene is TRBV9, the J gene TRBJ2-6, with 7 bases lining up with TRBD1. The CDR3 contains 16 residues. Per germline, CDR1 SGDLS and CDR2 YYNGEE.

This chain joins TRBV7-3 and TRBJ2-5; 9 bases fit TRBD2. CDR1 is SGHTA and CDR2 is FQGTGA in the germline V gene. Trimming at V came to 5 bases and at J to 2 bases, leaving 12 bases not matched to a gene. The CDR3 length is 17 residues. The CDR3 is CASSAGIAGVIQETQYF. CDR3 sequence (DNA): TGTGCCAGCAGCGCAGGAATAGCGGGGGTCATACAAGAGACCCAGTACTTC. Full variable domain (outside the CDR3, taken from reference TRBV7-3 and TRBJ2-5): GAGVSQTPSNKVTEKGKYVELRCDPISGHTALYWYRQSLGQGPEFLIYFQGTGAADDSGLPNDRFFAVRPEGSVSTLKIQRTERGDSAVYLCASSAGIAGVIQETQYFGPGTRLLVL.